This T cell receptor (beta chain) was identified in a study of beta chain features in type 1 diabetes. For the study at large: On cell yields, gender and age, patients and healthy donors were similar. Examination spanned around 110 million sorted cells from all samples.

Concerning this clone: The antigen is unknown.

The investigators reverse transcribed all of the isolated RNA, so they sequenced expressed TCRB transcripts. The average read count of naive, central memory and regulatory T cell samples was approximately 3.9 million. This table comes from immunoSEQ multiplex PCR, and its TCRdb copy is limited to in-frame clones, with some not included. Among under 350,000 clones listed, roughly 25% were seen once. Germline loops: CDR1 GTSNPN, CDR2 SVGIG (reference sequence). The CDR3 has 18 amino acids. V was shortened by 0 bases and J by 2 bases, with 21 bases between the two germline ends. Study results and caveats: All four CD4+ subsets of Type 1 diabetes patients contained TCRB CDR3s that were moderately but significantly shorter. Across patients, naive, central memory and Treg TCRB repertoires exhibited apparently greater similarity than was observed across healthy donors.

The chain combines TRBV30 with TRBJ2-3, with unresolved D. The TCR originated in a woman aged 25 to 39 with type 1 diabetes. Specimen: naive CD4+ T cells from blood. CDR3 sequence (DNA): TGTGCCTGGAGTGTATTGATGGGCTCGATCTCAGTCACAGATACGCAGTATTTT. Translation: CAWSVLMGSISVTDTQYF.